The rows below give T cell receptor beta chains drawn from one sample of a study of blood T cell repertoires in COVID-19. Profiling relied on immunoSEQ multiplex PCR, and the TCRdb table lists in-frame clones only, not all of them. This table holds 8,000 or so clones, 73% found once. The specimen was peripheral blood. These receptors originate from a human donor in a cohort sampled during active COVID-19. Both conserved end residues are part of each CDR3. Fields, in order: clone size, J gene, V gene, D gene, CDR3 DNA, CDR3 protein. A D gene is named only where the DNA matches it firmly. Only part of the rows carry a size: once, few, many, or a class if the clone is expanded.

>once|TRBJ2-3|TRBV9|-
TGTGCCAGCAGCGTAGCGAGCGGGAGCACAGATACGCAGTATTTT
CASSVASGSTDTQYF
>once|TRBJ2-7|TRBV14|-
TGTGCCAGCAGCCAAGTTCAGGGAAGCTCCTACGAGCAGTACTTC
CASSQVQGSSYEQYF
>-|TRBJ2-3|TRBV28|TRBD1
TGTGCCAGCAGCCACAGGGGGTTCAGCACAGATACGCAGTATTTT
CASSHRGFSTDTQYF
>-|TRBJ1-1|TRBV6-2/TRBV6-3|TRBD1
TGTGCCAGCAGTCCGACAGGGGGCTGGAACACTGAAGCTTTCTTT
CASSPTGGWNTEAFF
>-|TRBJ2-7|TRBV4-3|-
TGCGCCAGCAGCCAAGGGGCGGGCAGCTACGAGCAGTACTTC
CASSQGAGSYEQYF
>-|TRBJ2-3|TRBV28|-
TGTGCCAGCAGTTCCACAGGGTTACCTACCCCCACAGATACGCAGTATTTT
CASSSTGLPTPTDTQYF
>-|TRBJ1-1|TRBV6-5|TRBD1
TGTGCCAGCAGTTACACAGGGGAAAACACTGAAGCTTTCTTT
CASSYTGENTEAFF
>-|TRBJ1-5|TRBV5-6|-
TGTGCCAGCAGCCTCGGACAGCTTAGCAATCAGCCCCAGCATTTT
CASSLGQLSNQPQHF
>few|TRBJ2-1|TRBV9|TRBD1
TGTGCCAGCAGCGCCCGGGACAGCAAGAATGAGCAGTTCTTC
CASSARDSKNEQFF
>-|TRBJ2-1|TRBV21-1|-
TGTGCCAGCAGCAAAAGGGGGCCGGGACAGGGAGATCATGAGCAGTTCTTC
CASSKRGPGQGDHEQFF
>-|TRBJ2-5|TRBV7-9|TRBD2
TGTGCCAGCAGCTTAGCGGGAGCGGGAAAAGAGACCCAGTACTTC
CASSLAGAGKETQYF
>-|TRBJ2-1|TRBV6-5|TRBD2
TGTGCCAGCAGAGCACTAGCGGGCTACAATGAGCAGTTCTTC
CASRALAGYNEQFF
>once|TRBJ2-3|TRBV21-1|-
TGTGCCAGCAGCCCCCGAGGGGAGCGGGAGAGCACAGATACGCAGTATTTT
CASSPRGERESTDTQYF
>-|TRBJ2-3|TRBV28|TRBD1
TGTGCCAGCAGCCCCGGGACAGGGGCCACAGATACGCAGTATTTT
CASSPGTGATDTQYF
>-|TRBJ1-5|TRBV7-8|-
TGTGCCAGCAGCTCCAGCCCGTGGGGGACCCGGGAGCATCAGCCCCAGCATTTT
CASSSSPWGTREHQPQHF
>once|TRBJ2-5|TRBV6-6|-
TGTGCCAGCAGCCCGTTCGGGCGGGGGCGACGAGAGACCCAGTACTTC
CASSPFGRGRRETQYF
>-|TRBJ2-1|TRBV27|TRBD2
TGTGCCAGCAGTTCGGGGACTAGCGGGAACGTCTATGAGCAGTTCTTC
CASSSGTSGNVYEQFF
>-|TRBJ2-7|TRBV6-5|-
TGTGCCAGCAGTTACACTGGGACTCCCTACGAGCAGTACTTC
CASSYTGTPYEQYF
>-|TRBJ2-7|TRBV28|TRBD1
TGTGCCAGCAGTTTAAGGACAGGGGCGCGGGACGAGCAGTACTTC
CASSLRTGARDEQYF
>-|TRBJ2-3|TRBV10-2|TRBD2
TGCGCCAGCAGCCAAATAGCGGGAGATAGAGATACGCAGTATTTT
CASSQIAGDRDTQYF
>few|TRBJ1-1|TRBV7-2|-
TGTGCCAGCAGCTTCGTGACATTTGAAGCTTTCTTT
CASSFVTFEAFF
>-|TRBJ2-6|TRBV5-1|TRBD1
TGCGCCAGCAGCATGAGCGGACAGGGCACCTTTGTGGGGGCCAACGTCCTGACTTTC
CASSMSGQGTFVGANVLTF
>-|TRBJ2-1|TRBV27|-
TGTGCCACCGATTGGGCGGGTGAGCAGTTCTTC
CATDWAGEQFF
>few|TRBJ1-1|TRBV6-5|TRBD1
TGTGCCAGCAGGGACCGGGACAGGGTGAACACTGAAGCTTTCTTT
CASRDRDRVNTEAFF
>-|TRBJ2-7|TRBV5-4|-
TGTGCCAGCAGCTTGGACGGGTCCTACGAGCAGTACTTC
CASSLDGSYEQYF
>few|TRBJ2-5|TRBV6-5|TRBD1
TGTGCCAGCAGTTACAGACAGGGCCGGACCCAGTACTTC
CASSYRQGRTQYF
>-|TRBJ2-4|TRBV5-1|-
TGCGCCAGCAGGCCCGGAAGACAGTTGAAAAACATTCAGTACTTC
CASRPGRQLKNIQYF
>-|TRBJ1-5|TRBV6-5|-
TGTGCCAGCAGTTACGGAGGACAGAATCAGCCCCAGCATTTT
CASSYGGQNQPQHF
>-|TRBJ1-5|TRBV19|TRBD1
TGTGCCAGTAGTATGGGACAGTTTAGCAATCAGCCCCAGCATTTT
CASSMGQFSNQPQHF
>large|TRBJ2-1|TRBV9|TRBD2
TGTGCCAGCAGCGTAGTCACTAGCGGTTACAATGAGCAGTTCTTC
CASSVVTSGYNEQFF
>few|TRBJ2-1|TRBV7-8|TRBD2
TGTGCCAGCAGCACTAGCGGGAGTTGGGATGAGCAGTTCTTC
CASSTSGSWDEQFF
>-|TRBJ2-3|TRBV27|TRBD2
TGTGCCGGCAGTTTACTAGCGCGTCACAGCACAGATACGCAGTATTTT
CAGSLLARHSTDTQYF
>-|TRBJ2-7|TRBV7-2|TRBD1
TGTGCCAGCAGCACCAGACAGGGGTCGACTAGTTTCTCCTACGAGCAGTACTTC
CASSTRQGSTSFSYEQYF
>-|TRBJ2-5|TRBV7-2|TRBD1
TGTGCCAGCAGCCACCGGGACAGGGGGGAGACCCAGTACTTC
CASSHRDRGETQYF
>-|TRBJ2-2|TRBV7-6|TRBD2
TGTGCCAGCAGTAGACTAGCGGGAGACACCGGGGAGCTGTTTTTT
CASSRLAGDTGELFF
>-|TRBJ2-7|TRBV13|-
TGTGCCAGCAGCTTTTTGGCGGACGAGCAGTACTTC
CASSFLADEQYF
>-|TRBJ2-3|TRBV5-1|TRBD2
TGCGCCAGCAGCCCCAGGACTAGCCCTTTCACAGATACGCAGTATTTT
CASSPRTSPFTDTQYF
>-|TRBJ2-3|TRBV9|TRBD1
TGTGCCAGCAGCGGCCAGGGGGTAACGCAGTATTTT
CASSGQGVTQYF
>-|TRBJ2-6|TRBV15|TRBD1
TGTGCCACCAGCGAACAGGGGGCGTCTGGGGCCAACGTCCTGACTTTC
CATSEQGASGANVLTF